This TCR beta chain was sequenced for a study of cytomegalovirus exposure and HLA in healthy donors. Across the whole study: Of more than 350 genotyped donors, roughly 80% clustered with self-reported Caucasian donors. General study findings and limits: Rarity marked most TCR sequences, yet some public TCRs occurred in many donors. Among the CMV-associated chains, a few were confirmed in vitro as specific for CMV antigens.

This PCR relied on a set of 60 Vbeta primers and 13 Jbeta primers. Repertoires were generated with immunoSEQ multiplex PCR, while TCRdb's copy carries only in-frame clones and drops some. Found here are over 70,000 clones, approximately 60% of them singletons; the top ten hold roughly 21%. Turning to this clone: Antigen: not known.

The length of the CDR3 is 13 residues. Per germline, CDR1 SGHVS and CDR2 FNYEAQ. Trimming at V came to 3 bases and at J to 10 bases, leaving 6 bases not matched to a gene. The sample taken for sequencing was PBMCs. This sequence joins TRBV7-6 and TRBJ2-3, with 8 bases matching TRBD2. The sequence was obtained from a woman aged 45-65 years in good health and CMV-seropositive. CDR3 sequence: CASSFPTSEAQYF. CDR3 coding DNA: TGTGCCAGCAGCTTTCCGACTAGCGAGGCGCAGTATTTT.